This section outlines one T cell receptor beta chain sequence together with its context. Its antigen is undetermined. The sample is drawn from a study of cytomegalovirus exposure and HLA in healthy donors. Study-level results: The classifier reportedly diagnosed cytomegalovirus status with high sensitivity and specificity. Most TCR sequences were rare, but some public TCRs occurred in many donors.

Germline V lookup: CDR1 LNHDA, CDR2 SQIVND (reference sequence). This CDR3 is built from 15 residues. The trim removed 4 bases at V and 5 bases at J, leaving 9 bases unmatched. Some clones are missing from TCRdb's copy, which holds only in-frame ones; the method was immunoSEQ multiplex PCR. The top ten clones hold 3.1% of a sample with over 200,000 clones, less than 95% of them seen once. This sequence joins TRBV19 and TRBJ2-7; 9 nucleotides match TRBD1. Specimen: PBMCs. The clonotype was recovered from a woman in her 30s in good health and CMV-seronegative. The CDR3 region is CASSSRDRDFHEQYF. As DNA, the CDR3 is TGTGCCAGTAGTAGCCGGGACAGGGATTTCCACGAGCAGTACTTC.